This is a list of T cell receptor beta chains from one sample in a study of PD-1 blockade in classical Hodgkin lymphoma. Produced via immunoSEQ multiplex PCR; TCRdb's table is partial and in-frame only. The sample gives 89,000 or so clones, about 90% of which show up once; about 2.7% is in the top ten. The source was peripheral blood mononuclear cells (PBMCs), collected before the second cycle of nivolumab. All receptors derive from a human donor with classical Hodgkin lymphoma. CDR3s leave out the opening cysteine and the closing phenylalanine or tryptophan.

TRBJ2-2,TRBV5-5,ASSFPGGYRTGELF
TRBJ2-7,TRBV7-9,ASSHRDRGPEQY
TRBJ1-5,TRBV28,ASSSPGQGPYQPQH
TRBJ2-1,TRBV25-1,ASSAHRNEQF
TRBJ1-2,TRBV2,ASRSGTGGAHGYT
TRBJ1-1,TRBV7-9,ASSRRGNTEAF
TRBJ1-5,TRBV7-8,ASSADRGGNQPQH
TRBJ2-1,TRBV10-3,AISERDGKDEQF
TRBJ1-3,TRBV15,ATSSRGRDRYSGNTIY
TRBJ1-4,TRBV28,ASSPTDRRYEKLF
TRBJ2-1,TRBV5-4,ASSSATSGRGNEQF
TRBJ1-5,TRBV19,ASSIYIGASPNQPQH
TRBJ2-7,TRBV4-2,ASSSPGLGYEQY
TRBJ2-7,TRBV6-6,ASNPAAAQGYEQY
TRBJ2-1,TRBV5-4,ASSLTSTSYNEQF
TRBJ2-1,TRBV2,ASRRDRDNEQF
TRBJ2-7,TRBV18,ASSPQGGSYYEQY
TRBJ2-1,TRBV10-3,AISDRREGNEQF
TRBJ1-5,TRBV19,ASSITGGNQPQH
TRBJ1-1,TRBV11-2,ASSLGVHEAF
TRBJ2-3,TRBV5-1,ASSEGLVDTQY
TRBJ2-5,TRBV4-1,ASSQGASGTTETQY
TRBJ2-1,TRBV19,ASKWWQGDANEQF
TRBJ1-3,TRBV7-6,ASSLTGDSGNTIY
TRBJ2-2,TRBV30,AWSTGISNTGELF
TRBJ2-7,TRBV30,ASTTGLYEQY
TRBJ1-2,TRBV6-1,ASSEPGEDYGYT
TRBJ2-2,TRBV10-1,ASSWALNTGELF
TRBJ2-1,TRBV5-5,ASSLPWGTGVYNEQF
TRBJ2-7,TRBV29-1,SVARSIGSEQY
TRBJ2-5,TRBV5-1,ASSLRLAVYQETQY
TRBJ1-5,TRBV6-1,ASIVQGGGSQPQH
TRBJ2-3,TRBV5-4,ASSLWGRTDTQY
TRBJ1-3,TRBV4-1,ASSQPTGSLRAIY
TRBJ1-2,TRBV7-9,ASSQGPSNYGYT
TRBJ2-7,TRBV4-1,ASSQRSGTGGLPQY
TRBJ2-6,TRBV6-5,ASSVEAGANVLT
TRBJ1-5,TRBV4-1,ASSQGGPHQPQH
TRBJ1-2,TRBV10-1,ASSDYRGTSYGYT
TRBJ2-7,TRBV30,AWRLYKYEQY
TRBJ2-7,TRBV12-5,ASGVLGPYEQY
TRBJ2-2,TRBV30,AWSVNTGELF
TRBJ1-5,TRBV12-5,ASALGTEEPQH
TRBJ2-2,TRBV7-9,ASSLDRRTGELF
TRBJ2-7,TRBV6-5,ASSPDRGSYEQY
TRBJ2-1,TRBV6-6,ASNDEEGEQF
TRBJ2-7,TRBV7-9,ASSPGLPYEQY
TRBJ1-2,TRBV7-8,ASSRGGAYGYT
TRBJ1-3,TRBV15,ATSSRDSSGNTIY
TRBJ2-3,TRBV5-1,ASSLDGWADTQY
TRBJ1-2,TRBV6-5,ASSYSLDSNYGYT
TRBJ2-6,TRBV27,ASSVFGANVLT